Listed below are T cell receptor beta chains from one sample, sequenced in a study of identical twins. TCRdb independently ran MiXCR on the 5' RACE reads; one entry per CDR3 protein. The sample shows fewer than 250,000 distinct CDR3 sequences, 7.5% of them seen only once. These same records also appear under a second study, on yellow fever vaccine responses in identical twins.

Sequencing was done on a sample of memory (CD45RO+) T cells sorted from blood. These receptors were collected from a woman aged 18 to 35 in good health. The conserved cysteine and the conserved F or W are not part of the CDR3 here.

J,V,CDR3
TRBJ2-7,TRBV7-2,ASSNRDRGYEQY
TRBJ2-3,TRBV5-1,ASSLPGLRRADTQY
TRBJ1-4,TRBV30,AWSWRGSVEKLF
TRBJ2-1,TRBV27,ASSSPSGTGFINEQF
TRBJ2-5,TRBV7-2,ASSPNPETQY
TRBJ1-4,TRBV20-1,SAREATNEKLF
TRBJ2-5,TRBV24-1,ATSAWDGDQETQY
TRBJ1-2,TRBV5-1,ASSGTQSGYGYT
TRBJ2-5,TRBV7-2,ASSFPLAGVETQY
TRBJ2-7,TRBV4-3,ASSQGTGESYEQY
TRBJ2-7,TRBV12-3/TRBV12-4,ASSLETHKQY
TRBJ2-7,TRBV7-9,ASSSQAGAYEQY
TRBJ2-7,TRBV20-1,SARDSSSVAEQY
TRBJ2-7,TRBV29-1,SVRTGIYEQY
TRBJ2-1,TRBV20-1,SAREPLAGGVEQF
TRBJ2-5,TRBV7-7,ASSLWDGGETQY
TRBJ2-7,TRBV3-1,ASSQETRGLYEQY
TRBJ2-5,TRBV11-1,ASSLKLAGGPVWETQY
TRBJ2-3,TRBV7-9,ASSPTAGGSTDTQY
TRBJ2-3,TRBV12-3/TRBV12-4,ASSLDASGGMSDTQY
TRBJ2-1,TRBV7-2,ASSLQGSYYNEQF
TRBJ2-2,TRBV7-3,ASSATGGMETGELF
TRBJ1-4,TRBV21-1,ASPLTGQGCEKLF
TRBJ2-1,TRBV27,ASRPPLAGPYNEQF
TRBJ1-6,TRBV28,ASRTEQLNSPLH
TRBJ1-2,TRBV7-2,ASSPGGTGSNYGYT
TRBJ1-2,TRBV10-3,AIRLTGNYGYT
TRBJ1-2,TRBV12-3/TRBV12-4,ASRSNYGYT
TRBJ2-5,TRBV12-3/TRBV12-4,ASSSATGGQETQY
TRBJ1-1,TRBV13,ASSFRRTGGSEAF
TRBJ1-3,TRBV20-1,SARDLGGTPGVSGNTIY
TRBJ1-2,TRBV10-3,AISESSRGASGGYGYT
TRBJ2-1,TRBV29-1,SVELDSWQF
TRBJ2-7,TRBV10-3,AISESRGQGSYEQY
TRBJ2-6,TRBV10-3,AIRGTGANVLT
TRBJ2-5,TRBV5-6,ASRPLIGAQDRETQY
TRBJ2-7,TRBV5-1,ASSLLAGAPLEQY
TRBJ2-2,TRBV7-8,ASSPRENTGELF
TRBJ1-2,TRBV5-1,ASSLDEGPNYGYT
TRBJ1-1,TRBV29-1,SVSPGGTEAF